These 21 T cell receptor beta chains were all obtained from the same sample, sequenced in a study of cytomegalovirus exposure and HLA in healthy donors. Profiled with immunoSEQ multiplex PCR; TCRdb holds only in-frame clones, not every one. The data show about 200,000 clones, over 65% seen once. Input material: PBMCs. The receptors were sampled from a woman under 30 in good health and CMV-seronegative.

The chain uses TRBV9 and TRBJ1-2; D may be TRBD1 (5 bases). Trimming left V 6 bases short and J 2 bases short, with 17 bases between. The CDR3 spans 15 residues. Per the germline V gene, CDR1 is SGDLS and CDR2 is YYNGEE. CDR3 amino acids: CASTQRGVPNYGYTF. In DNA form, the CDR3 reads TGTGCCAGCACCCAGAGGGGCGTCCCAAACTATGGCTACACCTTC.

This sequence joins TRBV27 and TRBJ2-5; TRBD2 might be the D (6 bases). The CDR3 runs 14 residues. Germline V lookup: CDR1 MNHEY, CDR2 SMNVEV (reference sequence). V gave up 7 bases and J gave up 5 bases, with 17 bases separating them. The CDR3 protein is CASKGEAVGETQYF. CDR3 DNA sequence: TGTGCCAGCAAAGGGGAGGCGGTCGGGGAGACCCAGTACTTC.

This sequence joins TRBV4-1 and TRBJ1-1; D is unresolved. V was shortened by 0 bases and J by 4 bases, with 9 bases between the two germline ends. CDR1 and CDR2 (germline): MGHRA, YSYEKL. The CDR3 has 14 residues. This CDR3 reads CASSQEKRGTEAFF. Written as DNA, the CDR3 is TGCGCCAGCAGCCAAGAGAAGAGAGGCACTGAAGCTTTCTTT.

The chain joins TRBV21-1 to TRBJ1-2. TRBV21-1 is designated a pseudogene. The CDR3 totals 10 residues. CDR3 nucleotide sequence: TGTGCCAGCAGCAACTATGGCTACACCTTC. It yields the protein CASSNYGYTF.

The rearrangement joins TRBV30 to TRBJ1-5; no reliable D call. The CDR3 covers 16 residues. Germline CDR1 reads GTSNPN; CDR2 reads SVGIG (reference sequence). Trimming shortened V by 1 base and J by 1 base, and 14 bases separated the two germline ends. This chain's CDR3 is CAWSAYRKSSNQPQHF. As DNA, the CDR3 is TGTGCCTGGAGTGCTTACAGAAAGTCAAGCAATCAGCCCCAGCATTTT.

CDR3 sequence: CASSLGLAGDGMDEQFF. CDR3 nucleotides: TGTGCCAGCAGCTTGGGGCTAGCGGGAGATGGCATGGATGAGCAGTTCTTC. The V and J genes are TRBV5-8 and TRBJ2-1, with 10 bases fitting TRBD2. This CDR3 region has 17 residues. Losses at the gene ends were 0 bases for V and 8 bases for J; bases not matched to a gene: 11. CDR1 SGHTS and CDR2 YDEGEE come from the germline V gene.

The chain joins TRBV28 to TRBJ2-3; D is possibly TRBD2 (7 bases). The V end was cut by 4 bases, the J end by 6 bases, with 20 bases between. CDR3 length: 16 residues. Germline V lookup: CDR1 MDHEN, CDR2 SYDVKM. In DNA form, the CDR3 reads TGTGCCAGCAGTTCTGGCGGGGGCGGGAGATTGGATACGCAGTATTTT. It specifies CASSSGGGGRLDTQYF.

The chain links TRBV18 to TRBJ2-2; 9 bases line up with TRBD2. J gave up 4 bases and V 3 bases, and 9 bases lay outside the gene matches. This CDR3 comprises 17 residues. CDR1 and CDR2 (germline): KGHSH, LQKENI. The CDR3 is CASSPAGLASGTGELFF. The CDR3 DNA is TGTGCCAGCTCACCTGCAGGACTAGCGTCCGGCACCGGGGAGCTGTTTTTT.

The chain couples TRBV7-8 to TRBJ1-5, with 7 bases aligning to TRBD1. Germline V gene sequence: CDR1 SGHVS, CDR2 FQNEAQ. The V segment lost 2 bases and the J segment 2 bases; nucleotides outside the gene matches: 9. The CDR3 extends over 17 amino acids. The CDR3 reads CASSLRSAGTGNQPQHF. For the CDR3, the DNA is TGTGCCAGCAGCTTAAGGTCGGCGGGGACAGGCAATCAGCCCCAGCATTTT.

In its sample, this clone was seen once. The chain combines TRBV5-1 with TRBJ2-3; D possibly matches TRBD1 or TRBD2 (5 bases each). The germline V and J ends were trimmed by 3 bases and 0 bases, with 14 bases remaining between them. This CDR3 region has 16 residues. Germline V CDR1 and CDR2: SGHRS, YFSETQ. CDR3 nucleotides: TGCGCCAGCAGCTCGTTACCGGGACGCAGCACAGATACGCAGTATTTT. Protein sequence: CASSSLPGRSTDTQYF.

CDR3 loop: CASSDRWQGDQPQHF. The CDR3 DNA sequence: TGTGCCAGCAGTGATAGGTGGCAGGGGGATCAGCCCCAGCATTTT. The V gene is TRBV6-1, the J gene TRBJ1-5; 7 bases fit TRBD1. In germline, CDR1 is MNHNS, CDR2 SASEGT. V was clipped by 3 bases and J by 5 bases; unmatched bases: 7. This CDR3 spans 15 amino acids.

J is TRBJ1-4 and V is TRBV4-1; tentative D call: TRBD1 (6 bases). Deletions cut 4 bases from V and 5 bases from J, with 17 bases between. Germline lookup yields CDR1 MGHRA and CDR2 YSYEKL. The CDR3 sequence is 16 residues long. In DNA, the CDR3 is TGCGCCAGCAGCCCCCCGGGGGCTAGGATGAATGAAAAACTGTTTTTT. Its translation is CASSPPGARMNEKLFF.

The chain has TRBV5-1 and TRBJ2-7; D may be TRBD1 or TRBD2 (5 bases each). V was pared by 0 bases and J by 12 bases, with 13 bases between. This CDR3 spans 12 amino acids. Germline V gene data show CDR1 as SGHRS and CDR2 as YFSETQ. The CDR3 here is CASSLGFGDPYF. CDR3 nucleotides: TGCGCCAGCAGCTTGGGGTTTGGGGACCCGTACTTC.

This clone was seen only a few times. V is TRBV4-1 and J is TRBJ1-2; tentatively, D is TRBD1 (6 bases). CDR1 is MGHRA, CDR2 YSYEKL, per germline. The CDR3 has 12 residues. V shed 4 bases and J shed 7 bases, with 10 bases lying between them. DNA of the CDR3: TGCGCCAGCAGCCCGACAGGACTTGGCTACACCTTC. Amino acids: CASSPTGLGYTF.

V is TRBV27 and J is TRBJ2-3; D ambiguous. Deletions cut 4 bases from V and 4 bases from J, with 6 bases between. The CDR3 is 12 residues long. The germline V gene encodes CDR1 MNHEY and CDR2 SMNVEV (reference sequence). This CDR3 reads CASSSIPDTQYF. The CDR3 DNA sequence: TGTGCCAGCAGTTCTATTCCAGATACGCAGTATTTT.

The genes are TRBV7-2 and TRBJ2-1, with 12 bases matching TRBD2. This CDR3 contains 14 residues. After removal of 4 bases from V and 8 bases from J, the junction contained 3 bases not matched to a gene. CDR1 is SGHTA, CDR2 FQGNSA, per germline. CDR3 sequence reads: CASSSLAGGDEQFF. The CDR3 coding sequence is TGTGCCAGCAGCTCCCTAGCGGGAGGGGATGAGCAGTTCTTC.

This sequence joins TRBV4-1 and TRBJ1-3; the D is unclear. Trimming removed 5 bases from V and 4 bases from J, with 24 bases in between. This CDR3 spans 18 amino acids. Germline loops: CDR1 MGHRA, CDR2 YSYEKL. For the CDR3, the DNA is TGCGCCAGCAGCGGAAGACCGGGGTATACTGAGGGAGGAAACACCATATATTTT. Translated: CASSGRPGYTEGGNTIYF.

The V call is TRBV9, the J call TRBJ2-3; unclear D gene. This CDR3 comprises 14 residues. Germline lookup yields CDR1 SGDLS and CDR2 YYNGEE. V was shortened by 7 bases and J by 0 bases, with 12 bases between the two germline ends. This chain's CDR3 is CASSGPTSTDTQYF. CDR3 sequence (DNA): TGTGCCAGCTCTGGGCCTACAAGCACAGATACGCAGTATTTT. Supplemented by reference TRBV9 and TRBJ2-3, the full variable domain reads DSGVTQTPKHLITATGQRVTLRCSPRSGDLSVYWYQQSLDQGLQFLIQYYNGEERAKGNILERFSAQQFPDLHSELNLSSLELGDSALYFCASSGPTSTDTQYFGPGTRLTVL.

Details on this clone: Other DNA sequences in the sample encode the same CDR3. The chain has TRBV6-1 and TRBJ2-1, with D unresolved. CDR1 and CDR2 from the germline V gene are MNHNS and SASEGT. V was trimmed by 3 bases and J by 4 bases, leaving 7 bases between them. This CDR3 has 13 amino acids. CDR3 sequence reads: CASSEGRYNEQFF. The CDR3 DNA sequence: TGTGCCAGCAGTGAGGGCAGATACAATGAGCAGTTCTTC.

This chain links TRBV2 with TRBJ1-5, with a tentative D call TRBD1 (6 bases). V gave up 6 bases and J gave up 0 bases, with 12 bases separating them. Germline loops: CDR1 SNHLY, CDR2 FYNNEI. The CDR3 spans 15 residues. The CDR3 spells CASSNQGYSNQPQHF. CDR3 bases: TGTGCCAGCAGCAATCAGGGGTATAGCAATCAGCCCCAGCATTTT. Full variable domain (missing parts from reference TRBV2 and TRBJ1-5): EPEVTQTPSHQVTQMGQEVILRCVPISNHLYFYWYRQILGQKVEFLVSFYNNEISEKSEIFDDQFSVERPDGSNFTLKIRSTKLEDSAMYFCASSNQGYSNQPQHFGDGTRLSIL.

The chain uses TRBV28 and TRBJ2-7, with 7 bases aligning to TRBD1. Germline CDR1 MDHEN, CDR2 SYDVKM. The CDR3 contains 14 residues. V shed 5 bases, J shed 6 bases, and the junction held 10 bases outside the gene matches. Written as DNA, the CDR3 is TGTGCCAGCAGTGCTCAGACAGGGCCCTCCGAGCAGTACTTC. It encodes CASSAQTGPSEQYF.